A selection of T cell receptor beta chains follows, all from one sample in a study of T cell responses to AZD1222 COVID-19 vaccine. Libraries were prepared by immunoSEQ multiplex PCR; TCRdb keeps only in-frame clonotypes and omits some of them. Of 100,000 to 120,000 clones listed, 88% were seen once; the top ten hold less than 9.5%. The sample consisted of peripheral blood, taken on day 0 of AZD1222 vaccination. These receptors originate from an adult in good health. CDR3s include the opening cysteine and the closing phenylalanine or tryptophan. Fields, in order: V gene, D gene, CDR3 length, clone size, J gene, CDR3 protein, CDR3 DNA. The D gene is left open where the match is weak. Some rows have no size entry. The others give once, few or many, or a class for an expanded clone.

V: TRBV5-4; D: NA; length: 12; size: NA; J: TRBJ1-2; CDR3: CASSLDSYGYTF; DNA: TGTGCCAGCAGCCTGGACAGCTATGGCTACACCTTC
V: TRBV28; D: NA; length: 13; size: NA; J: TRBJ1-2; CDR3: CASRWTALGGYTF; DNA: TGTGCCAGCAGATGGACAGCCTTGGGTGGCTACACCTTC
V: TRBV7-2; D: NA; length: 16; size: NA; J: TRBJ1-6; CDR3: CASSLAGQGQGSPLHF; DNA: TGTGCCAGCAGCTTAGCGGGGCAGGGGCAGGGTTCACCCCTCCACTTT
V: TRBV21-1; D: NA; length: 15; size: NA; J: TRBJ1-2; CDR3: CASSKGTDYHYGYTF; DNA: TGTGCCAGCAGCAAGGGGACAGATTATCACTATGGCTACACCTTC
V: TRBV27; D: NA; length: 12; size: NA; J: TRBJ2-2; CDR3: CASSFLTGELFF; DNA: TGTGCCAGCAGTTTCCTGACCGGGGAGCTGTTTTTT
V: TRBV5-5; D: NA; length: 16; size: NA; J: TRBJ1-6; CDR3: CASSLESTGRNSPLHF; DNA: TGTGCCAGCAGCTTGGAATCGACAGGCCGAAATTCACCCCTCCACTTT
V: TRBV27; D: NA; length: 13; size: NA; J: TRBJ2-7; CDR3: CASSSPRFYEQYF; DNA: TGTGCCAGCAGTTCCCCCAGGTTCTACGAGCAGTACTTC
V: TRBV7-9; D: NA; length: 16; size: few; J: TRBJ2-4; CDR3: CASSPWGVGVKNIQYF; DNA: TGTGCCAGCAGCCCGTGGGGGGTGGGAGTCAAAAACATTCAGTACTTC
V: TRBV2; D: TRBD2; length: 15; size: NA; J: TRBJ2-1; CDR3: CASSETSGRVGEQFF; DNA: TGTGCCAGCAGTGAAACTAGCGGGAGGGTGGGTGAGCAGTTCTTC
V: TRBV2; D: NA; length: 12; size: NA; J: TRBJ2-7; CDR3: CASSGRGNEQYF; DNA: TGTGCCAGCAGTGGGAGGGGGAACGAGCAGTACTTC
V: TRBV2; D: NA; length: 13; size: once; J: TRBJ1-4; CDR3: CASSEQGSEKLFF; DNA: TGTGCCAGCAGTGAACAGGGTAGCGAAAAACTGTTTTTT
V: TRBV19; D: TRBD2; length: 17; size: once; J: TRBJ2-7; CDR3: CAYIRASGRARSYEQYF; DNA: TGTGCCTATATACGGGCTAGCGGGAGGGCCAGGTCCTACGAGCAGTACTTC
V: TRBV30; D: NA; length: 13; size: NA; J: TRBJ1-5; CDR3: CAWSTGSNQPQHF; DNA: TGTGCCTGGAGTACGGGTAGCAATCAGCCCCAGCATTTT
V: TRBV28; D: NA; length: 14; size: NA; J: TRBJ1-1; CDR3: CASSLGWERAEAFF; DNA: TGTGCCAGCAGTTTGGGGTGGGAGAGGGCTGAAGCTTTCTTT
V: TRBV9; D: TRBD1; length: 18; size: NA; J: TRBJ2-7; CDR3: CASSVEGARVDNSYEQYF; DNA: TGTGCCAGCAGCGTAGAGGGGGCTCGGGTAGACAATTCCTACGAGCAGTACTTC
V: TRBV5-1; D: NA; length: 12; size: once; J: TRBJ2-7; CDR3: CASSLGGYEQYF; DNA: TGCGCCAGCAGCTTGGGAGGGTACGAGCAGTACTTC
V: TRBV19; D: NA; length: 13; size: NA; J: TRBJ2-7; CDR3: CASSPGGVSEQYF; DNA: TGTGCCAGTAGCCCCGGGGGTGTATCCGAGCAGTACTTC
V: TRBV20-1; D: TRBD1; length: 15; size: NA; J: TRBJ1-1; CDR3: CSASFPGQGAIRAFF; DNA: TGCAGTGCTAGTTTCCCGGGACAGGGGGCAATTCGTGCTTTCTTT
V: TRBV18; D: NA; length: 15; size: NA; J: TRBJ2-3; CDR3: CASSSSGLPTDTQYF; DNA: TGTGCCAGCTCAAGCTCGGGGCTCCCCACAGATACGCAGTATTTT
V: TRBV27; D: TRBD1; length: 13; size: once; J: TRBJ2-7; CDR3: CASGRDRGYEQYF; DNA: TGTGCCAGCGGCCGGGACAGGGGTTACGAGCAGTACTTC
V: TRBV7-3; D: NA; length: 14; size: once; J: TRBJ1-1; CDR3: CASRVGNQNTEAFF; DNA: TGTGCCAGCAGGGTTGGAAACCAGAACACTGAAGCTTTCTTT
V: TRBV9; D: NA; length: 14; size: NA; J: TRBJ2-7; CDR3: CASSVDSAHYEQYF; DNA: TGTGCCAGCAGCGTCGACAGCGCCCACTACGAGCAGTACTTC
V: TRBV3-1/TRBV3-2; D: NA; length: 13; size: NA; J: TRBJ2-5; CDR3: CASSQGTRETQYF; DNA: TGTGCCAGCAGCCAAGGTACGAGAGAGACCCAGTACTTC
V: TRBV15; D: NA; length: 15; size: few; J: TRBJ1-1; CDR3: CATSRGLREEAEAFF; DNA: TGTGCCACCAGCAGAGGTCTTCGGGAGGAGGCTGAAGCTTTCTTT
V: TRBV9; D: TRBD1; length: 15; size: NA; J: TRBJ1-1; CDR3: CASSATDRGDTEAFF; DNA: TGTGCCAGCAGCGCAACCGACAGGGGGGACACTGAAGCTTTCTTT
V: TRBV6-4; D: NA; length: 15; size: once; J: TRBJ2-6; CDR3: CASSDWASGANVLTF; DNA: TGTGCCAGCAGTGACTGGGCCTCTGGGGCCAACGTCCTGACTTTC
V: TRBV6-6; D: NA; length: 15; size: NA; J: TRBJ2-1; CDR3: CASTGALYSGNEQFF; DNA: TGTGCCAGCACAGGGGCACTCTACTCAGGGAATGAGCAGTTCTTC
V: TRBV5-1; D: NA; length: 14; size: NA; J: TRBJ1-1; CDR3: CASSLGGTTTEAFF; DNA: TGCGCCAGCAGCTTGGGAGGGACAACGACTGAAGCTTTCTTT
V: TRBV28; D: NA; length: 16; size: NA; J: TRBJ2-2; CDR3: CASSGPLGLGTGELFF; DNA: TGTGCCAGCAGCGGCCCCCTTGGCCTGGGAACCGGGGAGCTGTTTTTT
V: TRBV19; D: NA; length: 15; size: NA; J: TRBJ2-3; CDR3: CASSSLGRSTDTQYF; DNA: TGTGCCAGTAGTTCTTTGGGCAGGTCCACAGATACGCAGTATTTT
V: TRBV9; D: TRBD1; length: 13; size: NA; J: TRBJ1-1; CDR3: CASSGQGNTEAFF; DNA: TGTGCCAGCAGTGGACAGGGGAACACTGAAGCTTTCTTT
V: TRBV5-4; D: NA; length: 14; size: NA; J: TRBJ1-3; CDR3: CASSFQGNGNTIYF; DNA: TGTGCCAGCAGCTTTCAGGGGAACGGAAACACCATATATTTT
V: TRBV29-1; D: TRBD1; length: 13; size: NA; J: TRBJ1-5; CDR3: CSAKLGTGGGQHF; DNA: TGCAGCGCTAAACTCGGGACAGGGGGCGGCCAGCATTTT
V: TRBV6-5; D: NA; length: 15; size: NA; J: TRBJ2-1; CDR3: CASSAEGGPYNEQFF; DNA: TGTGCCAGCAGCGCTGAGGGGGGACCCTACAATGAGCAGTTCTTC
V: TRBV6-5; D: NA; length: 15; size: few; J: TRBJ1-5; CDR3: CASSPRGAGGQPQHF; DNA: TGTGCCAGCAGCCCCCGAGGGGCCGGGGGCCAGCCCCAGCATTTT
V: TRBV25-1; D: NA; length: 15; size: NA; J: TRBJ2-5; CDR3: CASSERLVWGETQYF; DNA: TGTGCCAGCAGTGAGAGACTAGTGTGGGGGGAGACCCAGTACTTC
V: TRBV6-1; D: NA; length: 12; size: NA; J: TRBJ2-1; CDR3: CASSDGPREQFF; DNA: TGTGCCAGCAGTGATGGGCCAAGGGAGCAGTTCTTC
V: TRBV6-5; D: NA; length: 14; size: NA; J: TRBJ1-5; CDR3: CASRRYGFNQPQHF; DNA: TGTGCCAGCCGCAGGTACGGCTTCAATCAGCCCCAGCATTTT
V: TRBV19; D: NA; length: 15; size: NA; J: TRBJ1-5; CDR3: CASSITQGGNQPQHF; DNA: TGTGCCAGTAGTATAACCCAGGGTGGGAATCAGCCCCAGCATTTT
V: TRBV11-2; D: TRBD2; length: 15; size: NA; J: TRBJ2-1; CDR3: CASSLNSGGYNEQFF; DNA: TGTGCCAGCAGTCTAAATTCGGGAGGGTACAATGAGCAGTTCTTC
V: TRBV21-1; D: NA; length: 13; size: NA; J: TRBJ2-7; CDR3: CASTKGDTYEQYF; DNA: TGTGCCAGCACGAAAGGTGACACCTACGAGCAGTACTTC
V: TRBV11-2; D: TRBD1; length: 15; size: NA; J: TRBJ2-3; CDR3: CASSEQGVFADTQYF; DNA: TGTGCCAGCAGCGAACAGGGGGTTTTTGCAGATACGCAGTATTTT
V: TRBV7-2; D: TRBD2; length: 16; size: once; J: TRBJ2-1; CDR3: CASSKSSTLAGLEQFF; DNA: TGTGCCAGCAGCAAATCGTCGACCTTAGCGGGACTGGAGCAGTTCTTC
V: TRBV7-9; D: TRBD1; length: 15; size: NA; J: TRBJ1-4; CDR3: CASSQRTGVGEKLFF; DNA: TGTGCCAGCAGCCAACGGACAGGGGTTGGTGAAAAACTGTTTTTT
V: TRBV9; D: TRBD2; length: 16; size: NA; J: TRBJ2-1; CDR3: CASSVKWGEGLNEQFF; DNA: TGTGCCAGCAGCGTAAAATGGGGGGAGGGCTTAAATGAGCAGTTCTTC
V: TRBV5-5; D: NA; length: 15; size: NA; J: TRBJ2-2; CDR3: CASSPVGGTTGELFF; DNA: TGTGCCAGCAGCCCCGTAGGAGGAACCACCGGGGAGCTGTTTTTT
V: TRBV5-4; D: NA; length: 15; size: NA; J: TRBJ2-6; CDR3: CASSFSASGANVLTF; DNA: TGTGCCAGCAGCTTCAGCGCCTCTGGGGCCAACGTCCTGACTTTC
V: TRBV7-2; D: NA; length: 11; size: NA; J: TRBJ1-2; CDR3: CASSPDQGYTF; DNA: TGTGCCAGCAGCCCAGACCAGGGGTACACCTTC
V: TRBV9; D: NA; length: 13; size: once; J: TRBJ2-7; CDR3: CASSRGYSYEQYF; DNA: TGTGCCAGCAGCCGAGGATACTCCTACGAGCAGTACTTC
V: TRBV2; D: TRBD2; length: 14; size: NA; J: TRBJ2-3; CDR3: CASLAGGSPDTQYF; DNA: TGTGCCAGTTTAGCGGGAGGGAGCCCAGATACGCAGTATTTT
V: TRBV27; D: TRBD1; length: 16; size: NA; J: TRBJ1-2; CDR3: CASSPRTGPANYGYTF; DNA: TGTGCCAGCAGTCCCCGGACAGGCCCAGCTAACTATGGCTACACCTTC
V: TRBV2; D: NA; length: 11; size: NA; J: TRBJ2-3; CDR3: CASRLEDTQYF; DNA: TGTGCCAGCAGGTTGGAAGATACGCAGTATTTT
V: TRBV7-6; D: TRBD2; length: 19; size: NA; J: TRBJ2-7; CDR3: CASSLVPSGRAEVSYEQYF; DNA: TGTGCCAGCAGCTTAGTACCTAGCGGGAGGGCCGAGGTTTCCTACGAGCAGTACTTC
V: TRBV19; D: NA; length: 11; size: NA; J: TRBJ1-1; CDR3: CASFRNTEAFF; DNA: TGTGCCAGTTTCAGGAACACTGAAGCTTTCTTT
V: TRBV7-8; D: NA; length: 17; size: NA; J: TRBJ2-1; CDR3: CASSLGLANLPYNEQFF; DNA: TGTGCCAGCAGCTTAGGTCTAGCGAACTTACCCTACAATGAGCAGTTCTTC
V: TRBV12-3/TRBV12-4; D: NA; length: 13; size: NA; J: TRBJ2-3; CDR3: CASSFLRSDTQYF; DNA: TGTGCCAGCAGTTTTCTTCGGTCAGATACGCAGTATTTT